This T cell receptor beta chain was recorded in a study of graft-versus-host responses after intestinal transplantation. Germline-derived CDR1 and CDR2 are SGHNT and YENEEA. This CDR3 has 15 residues. After removal of 4 bases from V and 5 bases from J, the junction contained 3 bases not matched to a gene. The repertoire was sequenced with immunoSEQ multiplex PCR; TCRdb's copy has only in-frame clones and lacks some. The repertoire holds about 120,000 clones, with about nine tenths as singletons. Remarks on this clone: The antigen is not known.

This TCR came from a human donor who received an intestinal transplant. This chain links TRBV11-3 with TRBJ2-5; 14 bases agree with TRBD2. Specimen: unstimulated CD4+ T cells sorted from spleen or lymph node cells, collected before intestinal transplant. CDR3 in amino acids: CASSSGLAGDETQYF. The DNA of the CDR3 is TGTGCCAGCAGCTCGGGACTAGCGGGAGATGAGACCCAGTACTTC.